This section outlines one T cell receptor (beta chain) sequence together with its context. Its target is not known. Trimming stripped 2 bases from V and 3 bases from J, with 13 bases between. CDR1 MGHRA and CDR2 YSYEKL come from the germline V gene. The CDR3 consists of 15 residues. Data came from immunoSEQ multiplex PCR; TCRdb stores just in-frame clones and leaves some out. This sample carries some 19,000 clones, 75% to 85% of them seen once, and the ten largest clones take about 17%. This sample was included in a study of OX40 agonist ivuxolimab in advanced cancers. Study at large: Ivuxolimab, an agonist antibody against OX40 (CD134), was given to patients. People who had prior anti-PD-1, anti-PD-L1 or anti-CTLA-4 therapy could take part, and about 40% had some. Study-wide results and caveats: In general, CD8+ T cells held more expanded clones than CD4+ did, on average.

The chain couples TRBV4-1 to TRBJ1-1; D is uncertain. The sample was CD4+ or CD8+ T cells sorted from blood, taken in a trial of the OX40 agonist ivuxolimab. The TCR comes from an adult with an advanced solid tumor such as melanoma, head and neck, liver or kidney cancer. CDR3 in amino acids: CASSQKIKGYTEAFF. The CDR3 nucleotides are TGCGCCAGCAGCCAAAAGATTAAGGGATACACTGAAGCTTTCTTT.